These 26 T cell receptor beta chains originate from one sample sequenced in a study of T cells in tumors after PD-1 blockade. This table comes from immunoSEQ multiplex PCR, and its TCRdb copy is limited to in-frame clones, with some not included. The data hold about 47,000 clones, with just under 80% observed a single time. Material: PBMCs, obtained before anti-PD-1 treatment. These receptors came from a human donor with basal cell carcinoma.

The chain couples TRBV24-1 to TRBJ2-3, with D perhaps matching TRBD2 (7 bases). This CDR3 comprises 16 residues. V lost 0 bases to trimming and J lost 4 bases, with 13 bases between them. Germline V gene data show CDR1 as KGHDR and CDR2 as SFDVKD. This chain's CDR3 is CATSDLGGGNADTQYF. The CDR3 DNA is TGTGCCACCAGTGATTTGGGGGGGGGCAATGCAGATACGCAGTATTTT.

A word on this clone: Without the conserved terminal phenylalanine or tryptophan, this CDR3 likely stems from a read error. This chain connects TRBV9 to TRBJ1-2, with 8 positions matching TRBD1. The CDR3 length is 15 residues. The germline V gene has CDR1 SGDLS and CDR2 YYNGEE. The J segment lost 7 bases and the V segment lost 0 bases, leaving 8 bases of the junction unmatched. Written as DNA, the CDR3 is TGTGCCAGCAGCGTAGGGGACAGGCCCTCGGGTGGCTACACCGTC. Its translation: CASSVGDRPSGGYTV.

J is TRBJ2-2 and V is TRBV24-1; 12 bases match TRBD2. The germline V gene encodes CDR1 KGHDR and CDR2 SFDVKD. Trimming cost V 3 bases and J 7 bases; bases outside gene matches: 11. The CDR3 extends over 18 amino acids. CDR3 sequence: CATSDPRTSGIGHGELFF. As DNA, the CDR3 is TGTGCCACCAGTGATCCTCGGACTAGCGGGATTGGTCACGGGGAGCTGTTTTTT.

This sequence joins TRBV6-1 and TRBJ1-6; 7 nucleotides match TRBD1. With 3 bases clipped from V and 4 bases from J, the junction kept 3 bases outside the gene matches. Germline V lookup: CDR1 MNHNS, CDR2 SASEGT. The CDR3 is made up of 15 amino acids. CDR3 loop: CASSDNRGYNSPLHF. Written as DNA, the CDR3 is TGTGCCAGCAGTGACAACAGGGGATATAATTCACCCCTCCACTTT.

This clone appeared once. This chain links TRBV5-1 with TRBJ1-1, with TRBD1 identical over 8 bases. Germline V gene sequence: CDR1 SGHRS, CDR2 YFSETQ. This CDR3 comprises 14 residues. The J segment lost 5 bases and the V segment lost 4 bases, leaving 7 bases of the junction unmatched. The CDR3 is CASSVGQEKTEAFF. Written as DNA, the CDR3 is TGCGCCAGCAGCGTGGGACAGGAAAAGACTGAAGCTTTCTTT.

This rearrangement joins TRBV5-1 to TRBJ1-1, with 8 bases aligning to TRBD1. This CDR3 is built from 14 residues. V dropped 4 bases and J dropped 5; count of bases not matched to a gene: 7. Germline CDR1 is SGHRS and CDR2 is YFSETQ. The CDR3 is CASSGQGGSTEAFF. As DNA, the CDR3 is TGCGCCAGCAGCGGACAGGGTGGTAGTACTGAAGCTTTCTTT. Full variable domain (outside the CDR3, taken from reference TRBV5-1 and TRBJ1-1): KAGVTQTPRYLIKTRGQQVTLSCSPISGHRSVSWYQQTPGQGLQFLFEYFSETQRNKGNFPGRFSGRQFSNSRSEMNVSTLELGDSALYLCASSGQGGSTEAFFGQGTRLTVV.

This clone has just a few counts. The rearrangement links TRBV19 to TRBJ1-2; no clear D gene. V shed 7 bases and J shed 2 bases, with 5 bases lying between them. The germline CDR1 and CDR2 sequences are LNHDA and SQIVND (reference sequence). The CDR3 loop spans 11 amino acids. Here the CDR3 DNA reads TGTGCCAGTATGGGAAACTATGGCTACACCTTC. Protein sequence: CASMGNYGYTF.

The rearrangement links TRBV5-6 to TRBJ1-3, with TRBD1 as a possible D gene (5 bases). Trimming removed 4 bases from V and 5 bases from J, with 10 bases in between. Germline V lookup: CDR1 SGHDT, CDR2 YYEEEE. The CDR3 runs to 13 residues. The CDR3 protein is CASSRDSRNTIYF. CDR3 nucleotide sequence: TGTGCCAGCAGCCGGGACTCCCGAAACACCATATATTTT. Full variable domain (missing parts from reference TRBV5-6 and TRBJ1-3): DAGVTQSPTHLIKTRGQQVTLRCSPKSGHDTVSWYQQALGQGPQFIFQYYEEEERQRGNFPDRFSGHQFPNYSSELNVNALLLGDSALYLCASSRDSRNTIYFGEGSWLTVV.

The chain has TRBV29-1 and TRBJ1-1; D is ambiguous. Germline CDR1 is SQVTM and CDR2 is ANQGSEA. The CDR3 has 11 residues. V was clipped by 4 bases and J by 7 bases, with 10 bases between them. The CDR3 protein is CSVARGSEAFF. CDR3 bases: TGCAGCGTTGCGAGAGGGAGTGAAGCTTTCTTT.

V usage is TRBV5-1 and J usage is TRBJ2-1, with 11 positions matching TRBD2. The CDR3 has 17 residues. The germline CDR1 and CDR2 sequences are SGHRS and YFSETQ. With 4 bases clipped from V and 3 bases from J, the junction kept 9 bases outside the gene matches. The CDR3 DNA follows: TGCGCCAGCAGCCAGAGAGCTAGCGGGGGGTTCTACAATGAGCAGTTCTTC. Translated: CASSQRASGGFYNEQFF. Filled out from reference TRBV5-1 and TRBJ2-1, the complete variable domain reads KAGVTQTPRYLIKTRGQQVTLSCSPISGHRSVSWYQQTPGQGLQFLFEYFSETQRNKGNFPGRFSGRQFSNSRSEMNVSTLELGDSALYLCASSQRASGGFYNEQFFGPGTRLTVL.

The chain employs TRBV19 and TRBJ1-2, with D tentatively TRBD1 (5 bases). The CDR3 covers 14 residues. Germline V gene lookup returns CDR1 LNHDA and CDR2 SQIVND (reference sequence). V gave up 1 base and J gave up 3 bases, with 9 bases separating them. As DNA, the CDR3 is TGTGCCAGTAGTATAGTGGGGGATTACTATGGCTACACCTTC. As protein: CASSIVGDYYGYTF.

The V gene is TRBV6-5, the J gene TRBJ2-1, with 9 bases matching TRBD1. V was clipped by 6 bases and J by 10 bases; unmatched bases: 10. The CDR3 spans 14 residues. Germline CDR1 reads MNHEY; CDR2 reads SVGAGI. The CDR3 loop is CASRGRTGEREQFF. The CDR3 DNA is TGTGCCAGCAGGGGCCGGACAGGGGAACGAGAGCAGTTCTTC.

The chain recombines TRBV18 with TRBJ2-2; TRBD1 aligns across 7 bases. V was pared by 3 bases and J by 6 bases, with 4 bases of the junction left unmatched. Germline CDR1 is KGHSH and CDR2 is LQKENI. The CDR3 consists of 14 residues. CDR3 region: CASSPFQGAGELFF. Here the CDR3 DNA reads TGTGCCAGCTCACCTTTTCAGGGGGCCGGGGAGCTGTTTTTT.

The chain couples TRBV7-9 to TRBJ1-2; D not resolved. There are 13 residues in the CDR3. V lost 1 base to trimming and J lost 1 base, with 4 bases between them. CDR1 is SEHNR and CDR2 is FQNEAQ in the germline V gene (reference sequence). The CDR3 DNA reads TGTGCCAGCAGCTTAGGTGTTAACTATGGCTACACCTTC. This sequence encodes CASSLGVNYGYTF.

Here the CDR3 DNA reads TGTGCCACTCACGGGAGGGGGCGAATCGGCTACACCTTC. Its protein product is CATHGRGRIGYTF. This chain links TRBV7-2 with TRBJ1-2; TRBD1 agrees at 7 bases. J was trimmed by 8 bases and V by 10 bases; bases with no gene match: 13. CDR1 is SGHTA and CDR2 is FQGNSA in the germline V gene. The CDR3 has 13 residues.

The rearrangement links TRBV6-6 to TRBJ2-1, with D unresolved. This CDR3 is 15 amino acids long. The germline V and J ends were trimmed by 2 bases and 1 base, with 9 bases remaining between them. Germline CDR1 and CDR2: MNHNY and SVGAGI (reference sequence). DNA of the CDR3: TGTGCCAGCAGTTACGATGAAGGTTCCTACAATGAGCAGTTCTTC. Amino acids: CASSYDEGSYNEQFF.

V gene TRBV7-3 combines with J gene TRBJ2-1; no definite D call. This CDR3 has 13 residues. Looked up from germline, CDR1 is SGHTA and CDR2 is FQGTGA. Trimming took 1 base from V and 5 from J, leaving 6 bases between them. The CDR3 DNA reads as TGTGCCAGCAGCTTAAACACCCACAATGAGCAGTTCTTC. Translated, it gives CASSLNTHNEQFF.

This clone appeared a few times. CDR3 amino acids: CASSVDRAWAFF. The CDR3, as DNA: TGTGCCAGCAGTGTAGACAGGGCTTGGGCTTTCTTT. The chain combines TRBV28 with TRBJ1-1; TRBD1 agrees at 7 bases. The CDR3 runs 12 residues. The V and J ends lost 5 bases and 11 bases, in that order; junction bases with no gene match: 8. Germline CDR1 reads MDHEN; CDR2 reads SYDVKM.

V is TRBV6-5 and J is TRBJ1-2; a possible D gene is TRBD1 (5 bases). The CDR3 is 12 amino acids. Per the germline V gene, CDR1 is MNHEY and CDR2 is SVGAGI. V lost 7 bases and J 6 bases, leaving 12 bases between the germline ends. CDR3 nucleotides: TGTGCCAGCACTTCAGGGAGAGATGGCTACACCTTC. Its protein is CASTSGRDGYTF.

This clone was seen at least ten times. The chain combines TRBV4-2 with TRBJ2-3; 7 positions agree with TRBD1. There are 14 residues in the CDR3. V lost 7 bases, J lost 2 bases, and 6 bases stayed unmatched. Germline V gene sequence: CDR1 LGHNA, CDR2 YNFKEQ. CDR3 nucleotide sequence: TGTGCCAGCACGTGGACAGGAGCCACAGATACGCAGTATTTT. It translates to CASTWTGATDTQYF.

The chain employs TRBV5-6 and TRBJ2-4, with D tentatively TRBD1 (5 bases). This CDR3 is built from 16 residues. The V and J ends lost 2 bases and 0 bases respectively, with 12 bases between them. The germline V gene encodes CDR1 SGHDT and CDR2 YYEEEE. CDR3 bases: TGTGCCAGCAGCTTACCAGGGAACCTAGCCAAAAACATTCAGTACTTC. Translation gives CASSLPGNLAKNIQYF.

The V gene is TRBV6-5, the J gene TRBJ1-5, with D possibly TRBD1 on 6 matching bases. CDR3 length: 13 residues. Per germline, CDR1 MNHEY and CDR2 SVGAGI. Trimming removed 5 bases at V and 2 bases at J, with 7 bases between. Here the CDR3 reads CASSHRGNQPQHF. In DNA form, the CDR3 reads TGTGCCAGCAGTCACAGGGGCAATCAGCCCCAGCATTTT.

This clone was picked up a small number of times. This rearrangement joins TRBV21-1 to TRBJ2-7; TRBD1, the D gene given by the table, was not confirmed from the DNA. TRBV21-1 is recorded as a pseudogene. The CDR3 runs to 11 residues. CDR3 loop: CASSNTGEQYF. The CDR3, as DNA: TGTGCCAGCAGCAATACAGGGGAGCAGTACTTC.

This chain links TRBV6-6 with TRBJ1-6, with 7 bases fitting TRBD1. V trimming: 7 bases; J trimming: 5 bases; junction bases outside the gene matches: 5. Per germline, CDR1 MNHNY and CDR2 SVGAGI (reference sequence). The CDR3 length is 14 residues. Here the CDR3 reads CASTRDSDNSPLHF. The CDR3 nucleotides read TGTGCCAGCACCCGGGACAGTGATAATTCACCCCTCCACTTT.

The chain employs TRBV15 and TRBJ2-1, with D possibly being TRBD1 (5 bases). The CDR3 sequence is 15 residues long. Germline V gene sequence: CDR1 LNHNV, CDR2 YYDKDF (reference sequence). V was clipped by 1 base and J by 5 bases, with 12 bases between them. CDR3 in DNA: TGTGCCACCAGCAGAGGGCTAGGGGTAAACAATGAGCAGTTCTTC. This encodes CATSRGLGVNNEQFF.

The V and J genes are TRBV5-1 and TRBJ1-4, with 7 positions matching TRBD1. This CDR3 comprises 15 residues. The ends lost 1 base at V and 6 bases at J; junction bases unmatched: 6. Germline CDR1 is SGHRS and CDR2 is YFSETQ. The CDR3, as DNA: TGCGCCAGCAGCTTGTATCAGGGGGGAGATGAAAAACTGTTTTTT. Its translation: CASSLYQGGDEKLFF.